A single sample is the source of the 32 T cell receptor beta chains below, sequenced in a study of tumor-infiltrating lymphocytes in oesophageal squamous cell carcinoma. MiXCR, applied by TCRdb to the PCR reads, yields one record per CDR3 protein. This sample carries more than 8,000 distinct CDR3 sequences, roughly 60% of them seen once, and the ten largest clones take roughly a quarter. The specimen was esophageal tumor tissue. These receptors were taken from a female donor with esophageal squamous cell carcinoma.

About this clonotype: A read error may account for a junction end that differs from germline. The chain couples TRBV7-6 to TRBJ2-5; D might be TRBD1 (5 bases). Germline CDR1 reads SGHVS; CDR2 reads FNYEAQ. The CDR3 loop spans 13 amino acids. CDR3 residues: CASSINRQETQYF. For the CDR3, the DNA is TGTGCTAGCAGCATCAACAGGCAAGAGACCCAGTACTTC.

This rearrangement joins TRBV7-3 to TRBJ2-3; D is undetermined. Germline assignment: CDR1 SGHTA and CDR2 FQGTGA. The CDR3 is 21 residues long. Trimming cost V 5 bases and J 0 bases, with 30 bases left between them. The CDR3 nucleotides are TGTGCCAGCAGCCTAGGTGGGCGTCGGATCCGCGCCAATTCTAGCACAGATACGCAGTATTTT. Translating it yields CASSLGGRRIRANSSTDTQYF.

The chain uses TRBV7-4 and TRBJ1-2, with D hard to call. The CDR3 runs to 12 residues. The V end lost 1 base, the J end lost 8 bases, and 8 bases lay between the germline ends. From germline, CDR1 is SGHVT and CDR2 SQSDAQ. CDR3 residues: CASSLVTGGYTF. The DNA of the CDR3 is TGTGCCAGCAGCTTAGTAACCGGAGGCTACACCTTC.

By frequency in the sample, this clonotype is medium-sized. The CDR3 DNA follows: TGTGCCAGCAGCACAGACAGGGGGAACACTGAAGCTTTCTTT. Protein sequence: CASSTDRGNTEAFF. This chain connects TRBV7-8 to TRBJ1-1; TRBD1 matches 8 bases. Losses at the gene ends were 5 bases for V and 1 base for J; bases not matched to a gene: 3. The CDR3 is 14 amino acids. Germline CDR1 SGHVS, CDR2 FQNEAQ.

There are a few counts of this clonotype. A read error is likely, as this CDR3 ends without the conserved phenylalanine or tryptophan. The limits of the CDR3 on the DNA are not certain, so only TCRdb's listed CDR3 is given. This chain connects TRBV11-3 to TRBJ2-7; the DNA was not compared with TRBD1, the D call given in the table. The CDR3 adds up to 19 amino acids, both ends counted. CDR1 and CDR2 from the germline V gene are SGHNT and YENEEA. The CDR3 is CASSLNRTGDPNYGYTFGS.

This clonotype was seen more than once but under ten times. The V call is TRBV6-1, the J call TRBJ2-5; 9 bases are shared with TRBD1. TRBJ2-7 explains the end of the DNA better; the J call may be wrong. CDR1 and CDR2 from the germline V gene are MNHNS and SASEGT. The CDR3 covers 16 residues. The CDR3: CASILKPGQGPYEQYF. In DNA, the CDR3 is TGTGCCAGCATCCTTAAACCGGGACAGGGCCCCTACGAGCAGTACTTC.

Of note for this clonotype: The conserved closing phenylalanine or tryptophan is absent in this CDR3, likely reflecting a read error. Because the CDR3's place on the DNA is in doubt, the DNA is left out and the CDR3 is given as listed by TCRdb. The chain joins TRBV7-8 to TRBJ2-3. The CDR3 is 12 amino acids long, termini counted. CDR1 is SGHVS, CDR2 FQNEAQ, per germline. CDR3: CASSLGTNEQFL.

The J gene is TRBJ2-6, the V gene TRBV7-1; weak D call: TRBD2 (6 bases). TRBV7-1 falls under the ORF class, with uncertain function. V lost 5 bases and J 2 bases, leaving 10 bases between the germline ends. The CDR3 is 15 residues long. The CDR3 DNA is TGTGCCAGCAGCCCCTGGGGGGCTGGGGCCAACGTCCTGACTTTC. Protein: CASSPWGAGANVLTF.

This rearrangement joins TRBV6-1 to TRBJ2-5; no clear D. The J call may be faulty, since TRBJ2-7 better matches the DNA end. Germline V gene data show CDR1 as MNHNS and CDR2 as SASEGT. The CDR3 is 15 residues long. CDR3 in amino acids: CASSEVLVGHYEQYF. Here the CDR3 DNA reads TGTGCCAGCAGTGAAGTTTTAGTAGGGCACTACGAGCAGTACTTC.

V and J are TRBV7-2 and TRBJ2-5; D gene ambiguous. This CDR3 has 15 amino acids. The ends were cut back, 6 bases at V and 2 bases at J, with 16 bases in the middle. CDR1 is SGHTA and CDR2 is FQGNSA in the germline V gene. DNA of the CDR3: TGTGCCAGCAGAAAGGACCCCTCACGACAAGAGACCCAGTACTTC. It is translated as CASRKDPSRQETQYF.

This clonotype was found many times. The V call is TRBV7-9, the J call TRBJ2-1; 10 nucleotides align to TRBD2. V gave up 5 bases and J gave up 1 base; unmatched junction bases: 2. Germline V gene lookup returns CDR1 SEHNR and CDR2 FQNEAQ (reference sequence). This CDR3 has 15 residues. This CDR3 reads CASSRSGRSYNEQFF. The CDR3 DNA reads as TGTGCCAGCAGCCGTAGCGGGAGGTCCTACAATGAGCAGTTCTTC.

This clonotype was seen a single time. The chain uses TRBV28 and TRBJ2-5; 7 bases fit TRBD2. The end of the DNA aligns better with TRBJ2-1, so the J call may be wrong. CDR3 length: 16 residues. Germline V gene data show CDR1 as MDHEN and CDR2 as SYDVKM. The CDR3 sequence: CASSFGGGARNNEQFF. CDR3 nucleotides: TGTGCCAGCAGTTTTGGGGGAGGGGCGAGAAACAATGAGCAGTTCTTC.

The chain uses TRBV6-1 and TRBJ2-3, with TRBD2 matching over 9 bases. Germline lookup yields CDR1 MNHNS and CDR2 SASEGT. The CDR3 is 16 residues long. Germline trimming cut 7 bases from V and 5 bases from J; bases unmatched to any gene: 13. Written as DNA, the CDR3 is TGTGCCAGCAACCGTATAGCGGGAGAAAGGAGAGATACGCAGTATTTT. Residues: CASNRIAGERRDTQYF.

The gene calls are TRBV11-2 and TRBJ2-3; possible D gene TRBD1, 6 bases. With the DNA end fitting TRBJ2-7 better, the J assignment may be wrong. Germline V gene lookup returns CDR1 SGHAT and CDR2 FQNNGV. This CDR3 region has 14 residues. CDR3 loop: CASSLDRGMGEQYF. The DNA of the CDR3 is TGTGCCAGCAGCTTAGACAGGGGAATGGGAGAGCAGTACTTC.

The rearrangement links TRBV5-5 to TRBJ2-4; D unresolved. Matching the DNA end better, TRBJ2-1 makes the J call doubtful. CDR1 and CDR2 (germline): SGHKS, YYEKEE (reference sequence). This CDR3 has 16 residues. The CDR3 loop is CASSLEVQTTYNEQFF. Here the CDR3 DNA reads TGTGCCAGCAGCTTGGAAGTCCAGACCACCTACAATGAGCAGTTCTTC.

The V and J genes are TRBV25-1 and TRBJ2-7; no definite D call. The CDR3 length is 11 residues. Trimming stripped 5 bases from V and 5 bases from J, with 7 bases between. From germline, CDR1 is MGHDK and CDR2 SYGVNS. The CDR3 loop reads CASSITDEQYF. In nucleotides, the CDR3 is TGTGCCAGCAGTATTACAGACGAGCAGTACTTC.

Only a few counts were recorded for this clonotype. The chain employs TRBV7-2 and TRBJ2-3; the D is unclear. Germline V gene sequence: CDR1 SGHTA, CDR2 FQGNSA. CDR3 length: 13 amino acids. V was pared by 2 bases and J by 6 bases, with 9 bases between. The CDR3 reads CASSLRARDTQYF. The CDR3 nucleotides read TGTGCCAGCAGCTTAAGGGCCCGGGATACGCAGTATTTT.

J is TRBJ2-3 and V is TRBV7-6; 7 nucleotides align to TRBD1. V trimming: 5 bases; J trimming: 4 bases; junction bases outside the gene matches: 12. This CDR3 is 16 amino acids long. Germline V lookup: CDR1 SGHVS, CDR2 FNYEAQ. The CDR3 here is CASSRGSGQSADTQYF. In nucleotides, the CDR3 is TGTGCCAGCAGCAGAGGATCGGGACAGTCTGCAGATACGCAGTATTTT.

The chain's CDR3 is CASSIPGQDFYEQYF. Here the CDR3 DNA reads TGTGCCAGCAGCATACCGGGACAGGACTTTTACGAGCAGTACTTC. V usage is TRBV7-2 and J usage is TRBJ2-7; 8 bases are a match to TRBD1. CDR3 size: 15 residues. The V gene's germline CDR1 is SGHTA and CDR2 FQGNSA. V shed 5 bases and J 4 bases; nucleotides not matched to a gene: 10. Supplemented by reference TRBV7-2 and TRBJ2-7, the full variable domain reads GAGVSQSPSNKVTEKGKDVELRCDPISGHTALYWYRQSLGQGLEFLIYFQGNSAPDKSGLPSDRFSAERTGGSVSTLTIQRTQQEDSAVYLCASSIPGQDFYEQYFGPGTRLTVT.

This clonotype ranks as medium-sized. This chain joins TRBV5-1 and TRBJ2-3, with 8 bases matching TRBD1. CDR1 is SGHRS, CDR2 YFSETQ, per germline. This CDR3 region has 17 residues. V lost 3 bases to trimming and J lost 0 bases; unmatched junction nucleotides: 9. DNA of the CDR3: TGCGCCAGCAGCTCCGGACAGGGCCGGTCGAGCACAGATACGCAGTATTTT. Translated: CASSSGQGRSSTDTQYF.

The CDR3 loop reads CASSSRGSTQETQYF. In DNA form, the CDR3 reads TGTGCCAGCAGCTCCCGGGGGAGCACCCAAGAGACCCAGTACTTC. J is TRBJ2-1 and V is TRBV7-6; D may be TRBD2 (6 bases). Gene TRBJ2-5 matches the end of the DNA better, so the J call may be wrong. Germline loops: CDR1 SGHVS, CDR2 FNYEAQ. The length of the CDR3 is 15 residues.

This rearrangement joins TRBV5-1 to TRBJ2-5; 12 bases map to TRBD2. CDR3 length: 17 amino acids. The V gene end was trimmed by 4 bases and the J gene end by 5 bases; junction bases not matched to a gene: 12. Germline V CDR1 and CDR2: SGHRS, YFSETQ. The CDR3 protein is CASSRTLAGGPGETQYF. For the CDR3, the DNA is TGCGCCAGCAGCCGAACTCTAGCGGGAGGGCCAGGGGAGACCCAGTACTTC. Full variable domain (missing parts from reference TRBV5-1 and TRBJ2-5): KAGVTQTPRYLIKTRGQQVTLSCSPISGHRSVSWYQQTPGQGLQFLFEYFSETQRNKGNFPGRFSGRQFSNSRSEMNVSTLELGDSALYLCASSRTLAGGPGETQYFGPGTRLLVL.

This clonotype has a handful of counts. V and J are TRBV7-9 and TRBJ2-1; D is undetermined. Germline CDR1 SEHNR, CDR2 FQNEAQ (reference sequence). The CDR3 is 15 amino acids. Between the trimmed V and J ends, which lost 0 bases and 10 bases, there was a span of 16 bases. This chain's CDR3 is CASSLASPRTEEQFF. The DNA for the CDR3 is TGTGCCAGCAGCTTAGCTAGCCCCAGAACGGAGGAGCAGTTCTTC.

This clonotype is categorized as medium-sized. The J gene is TRBJ2-2, the V gene TRBV7-3; unclear D gene. The CDR3 spans 12 residues. Per germline, CDR1 SGHTA and CDR2 FQGTGA. Trimming took 3 bases from V and 4 from J, leaving 3 bases between them. CDR3 amino acids: CASSLGTGELFF. CDR3 coding DNA: TGTGCCAGCAGCTTGGGCACCGGGGAGCTGTTTTTT.

A word on this clonotype: A much larger clone lies one base from this, so it may be a read error. CDR3 amino acids: CSARGQGNQPQNF. The CDR3 DNA sequence: TGCAGTGCTAGGGGACAGGGGAATCAGCCCCAGAATTTT. This chain connects TRBV20-1 to TRBJ1-5; 10 bases fit TRBD1. CDR1 is DFQATT and CDR2 is SNEGSKA in the germline V gene (reference sequence). This CDR3 spans 13 amino acids.

This clonotype is judged medium-sized. The chain couples TRBV27 to TRBJ2-6; possibly TRBD2 for D (5 bases). Germline values: CDR1 MNHEY, CDR2 SMNVEV (reference sequence). The CDR3 loop spans 13 amino acids. V lost 4 bases and J lost 12, with 13 bases in between. The CDR3 coding sequence is TGTGCCAGCAGTTGGACTGAGGATACCGTCCTGACTTTC. Translating it yields CASSWTEDTVLTF. Supplemented by reference TRBV27 and TRBJ2-6, the full variable domain reads EAQVTQNPRYLITVTGKKLTVTCSQNMNHEYMSWYRQDPGLGLRQIYYSMNVEVTDKGDVPEGYKVSRKEKRNFPLILESPSPNQTSLYFCASSWTEDTVLTFGAGSRLTVL.

The chain uses TRBV11-2 and TRBJ1-6; 9 bases line up with TRBD1. The J call is uncertain, as TRBJ2-7 better fits the DNA end. The CDR3 consists of 14 residues. The germline gives CDR1 SGHAT, CDR2 FQNNGV. The CDR3 region is CASSQGTGSWEQYF. CDR3 DNA sequence: TGTGCCAGCAGCCAAGGGACAGGGTCATGGGAGCAGTACTTC.

This clonotype was counted once. The V call is TRBV6-2 or TRBV6-3, the J call TRBJ2-7; no reliable D call. This CDR3 region has 14 residues. Germline CDR1 MNHEY, CDR2 SVGEGT. V gave up 5 bases and J gave up 0 bases, with 11 bases separating them. The CDR3 nucleotides read TGTGCCAGCAGTGAGCAGGAAAACTCCTACGAGCAGTACTTC. Translated, it gives CASSEQENSYEQYF.

Concerning this clonotype itself: The final CDR3 position lacks the conserved phenylalanine or tryptophan, pointing to a likely read error. The DNA is left out, because the CDR3 cannot be placed on it with certainty; the CDR3 is given as TCRdb lists it. The genes are TRBV7-8 and TRBJ2-7; TRBD1 was called by the table and not checked on the DNA. CDR1 is SGHVS and CDR2 is FQNEAQ in the germline V gene. Both ends counted, the CDR3 spans 16 residues. CDR3: CASSPGTGRETQYFGS.

This clonotype has more than one count but fewer than ten. The chain has TRBV7-6 and TRBJ2-1; D unclear. The end of the DNA aligns better with TRBJ2-7, so the J call may be wrong. CDR1 SGHVS and CDR2 FNYEAQ come from the germline V gene. CDR3 length: 13 residues. The CDR3 nucleotides are TGTGCCAGCAGCTTAGCTAGTAGGTACGAGCAGTACTTC. Its translation: CASSLASRYEQYF.

The chain is built from TRBV7-3 and TRBJ2-7; TRBD1 or TRBD2 may be the D gene (5 bases each). Germline-derived CDR1 and CDR2 are SGHTA and FQGTGA. Deletions cut 3 bases from V and 1 base from J, with 7 bases between. The CDR3 runs to 13 residues. CDR3 protein: CASSLGRSYEQYF. The CDR3, as DNA: TGTGCCAGCAGCTTGGGACGGTCCTACGAGCAGTACTTC.

To note about this clonotype: One base away lies a much larger clone, so this may be a sequencing read error. The chain carries TRBV7-2 and TRBJ2-5, with D unresolved. The J call may not be correct, given that the DNA end is closer to TRBJ2-1. The CDR3 is made up of 11 amino acids. Germline CDR1 and CDR2: SGHTA and FQGNSA. The CDR3 reads CASSLTYEQFF. DNA for the CDR3: TGTGCCAGCAGCCTCACATACGAGCAGTTCTTC.